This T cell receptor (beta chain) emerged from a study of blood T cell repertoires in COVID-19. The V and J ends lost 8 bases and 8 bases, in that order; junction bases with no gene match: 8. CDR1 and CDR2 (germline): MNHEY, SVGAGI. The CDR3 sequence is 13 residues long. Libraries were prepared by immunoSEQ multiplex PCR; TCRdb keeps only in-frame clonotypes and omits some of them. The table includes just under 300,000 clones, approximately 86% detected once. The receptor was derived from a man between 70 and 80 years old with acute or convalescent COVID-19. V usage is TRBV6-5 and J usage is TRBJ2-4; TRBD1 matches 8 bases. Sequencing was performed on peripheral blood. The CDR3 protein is CASRDRSMDIQYF. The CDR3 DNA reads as TGTGCCAGCCGGGACAGGAGTATGGACATTCAGTACTTC.